Listed below are T cell receptor beta chains from one sample, sequenced in a study of CD8+ T cells in alopecia areata. Here immunoSEQ multiplex PCR was the method, and the copy in TCRdb shows in-frame clones only, minus some. The table has about 160,000 clones, less than 70% seen once; the top ten hold over 12%. The sample was CD4+ T cells sorted from blood, taken at week 24, from a patient treated with tofacitinib. The source is a human donor with alopecia areata. Each CDR3 is given with its conserved first and last residue. The D gene is left open where the match is weak. The size field is filled for only some rows; it gives once, few, many or a size class.

D: TRBD1
size: NA
V: TRBV29-1
CDR3: CSVELGQGKETQYF

D: NA
size: few
V: TRBV15
CDR3: CATSGLDWLETQYF

D: NA
size: NA
V: TRBV5-1
CDR3: CASSGGTSRETQYF

D: NA
size: NA
V: TRBV29-1
CDR3: CSGGDTEAFF

D: NA
size: few
V: TRBV11-3
CDR3: CASSSRGSANTGELFF

D: TRBD2
size: NA
V: TRBV30
CDR3: CAWRRVASGGPYEQYF

D: NA
size: NA
V: TRBV19
CDR3: CASSPGRNTDTQYF

D: TRBD1
size: once
V: TRBV27
CDR3: CASSPTGSLSYEQYF

D: NA
size: few
V: TRBV4-1
CDR3: CASSQDLGPAYEQYF

D: NA
size: few
V: TRBV29-1
CDR3: CSVKAQETQYF

D: NA
size: NA
V: TRBV14
CDR3: CASSEAGQSDTEAFF

D: NA
size: NA
V: TRBV5-1
CDR3: CASSLAWADTQYF

D: NA
size: NA
V: TRBV2
CDR3: CASKGPNTGELFF

D: NA
size: NA
V: TRBV6-5
CDR3: CASSVGQGNSPLHF

D: TRBD1
size: few
V: TRBV14
CDR3: CATKDRWNSPLHF

D: TRBD1
size: few
V: TRBV19
CDR3: CASSRQGRNYGYTF

D: NA
size: NA
V: TRBV7-9
CDR3: CASSSWVEETQYF

D: NA
size: few
V: TRBV29-1
CDR3: CSVQTGGSGEAFF

D: TRBD1
size: few
V: TRBV2
CDR3: CASRQQGTGVQQYF

D: NA
size: NA
V: TRBV5-6
CDR3: CASSVAGELFF

D: TRBD2
size: NA
V: TRBV30
CDR3: CAWSVGLKGEETQYF

D: NA
size: once
V: TRBV29-1
CDR3: CSVGAWTDTQYF

D: TRBD1
size: NA
V: TRBV30
CDR3: CAWRNRQGAGGTLHF

D: NA
size: few
V: TRBV20-1
CDR3: CSATGSYEQYF

D: TRBD1
size: NA
V: TRBV29-1
CDR3: CSVGDRGPGYTF

D: TRBD2
size: NA
V: TRBV29-1
CDR3: CSVSSGMGRETQYF

D: NA
size: few
V: TRBV7-2
CDR3: CASSLVSGVGETQYF

D: TRBD1
size: NA
V: TRBV30
CDR3: CAEGDRGFYSGYTF

D: NA
size: NA
V: TRBV5-1
CDR3: CASSLAGHPNTIYF

D: NA
size: once
V: TRBV9
CDR3: CASSVGGGWGVTGELFF

D: NA
size: NA
V: TRBV30
CDR3: CAWRRGGGSATEAFF

D: NA
size: NA
V: TRBV6-5
CDR3: CASRWASQAFF

D: TRBD1
size: NA
V: TRBV30
CDR3: CAWSAGGHTEAFF

D: NA
size: NA
V: TRBV30
CDR3: CAWSKSGETQYF

D: NA
size: few
V: TRBV4-2
CDR3: CASSQDQGMNTEAFF

D: NA
size: NA
V: TRBV29-1
CDR3: CSVGSMYEQYF

D: TRBD1
size: few
V: TRBV27
CDR3: CASSREQGSQPQHF

D: NA
size: NA
V: TRBV7-9
CDR3: CASSSRRNTEAFF

D: NA
size: NA
V: TRBV30
CDR3: CAWSRQQETQYF

D: NA
size: few
V: TRBV19
CDR3: CASSQADNEQFF

D: NA
size: NA
V: TRBV30
CDR3: CAWSVGNEQFF

D: NA
size: NA
V: TRBV15
CDR3: CATSRDTLPQPQHF

D: NA
size: NA
V: TRBV4-2
CDR3: CASSQVGGGFQRGGYTF

D: NA
size: NA
V: TRBV29-1
CDR3: CSVVPDQGPTGELFF

D: NA
size: NA
V: TRBV5-1
CDR3: CASSYTGSSYNSPLHF

D: NA
size: NA
V: TRBV30
CDR3: CAWSRGTPSSEQYF

D: TRBD1
size: NA
V: TRBV7-8
CDR3: CASSAGQGNNYGYTF

D: NA
size: NA
V: TRBV29-1
CDR3: CSVVTGGGYGYTF

D: NA
size: NA
V: TRBV7-9
CDR3: CASSLAEGNRQFF

D: NA
size: NA
V: TRBV27
CDR3: CASSFEGDTEAFF

D: TRBD1
size: NA
V: TRBV12-5
CDR3: CASGIDRGHGYTF

D: NA
size: few
V: TRBV7-2
CDR3: CASSLRQPGANVLTF

D: NA
size: NA
V: TRBV5-1
CDR3: CASSRRDTQYNSNQPQHF

D: NA
size: NA
V: TRBV2
CDR3: CASGEETGNTIYF

D: TRBD1
size: NA
V: TRBV5-1
CDR3: CASSLTGGVETEAFF

D: TRBD1
size: few
V: TRBV2
CDR3: CASQGQLTGELFF

D: TRBD1
size: NA
V: TRBV4-2
CDR3: CASSQLSGTGGGPGELFF